These 28 T cell receptor beta chains were all obtained from the same sample, sequenced in a study of T cells in Graves' hyperthyroidism and ophthalmopathy. What was amplified from RNA transcripts were TCR beta CDR3 regions. TCR CDR3 underwent first-round RT-PCR with the HTBI primer set. TCRdb itself ran the multiplex PCR reads through MiXCR, one entry per CDR3 protein. The top ten hold roughly a sixth of the sample, which has about 690,000 distinct CDR3 sequences, around 16% seen once. Sequencing was carried out using blood. The receptors shown here come from a man in his fifties or sixties with Graves' hyperthyroidism.

The rearrangement joins TRBV4-3 to TRBJ2-7, with D perhaps TRBD2 (5 bases). The CDR3 consists of 17 residues. Germline V lookup: CDR1 LGHNA, CDR2 YSLEER. Trimming removed 0 bases from V and 3 bases from J, with 18 bases in between. DNA for the CDR3: TGCGCCAGCAGCCAAGAATGGGCCCCAGTCCGGGACTACGAGCAGTACTTC. The encoded protein is CASSQEWAPVRDYEQYF.

There are many counts of this clonotype. This rearrangement joins TRBV12-3 or TRBV12-4 to TRBJ2-7; D possibly corresponds to TRBD1 (5 bases). The CDR3 sequence is 14 residues long. V was shortened by 3 bases and J by 6 bases, with 15 bases between the two germline ends. This CDR3 reads CASSFGPDTSEQYF. The CDR3 bases are TGTGCCAGCAGTTTTGGACCGGACACGAGCGAGCAGTACTTC.

This clonotype occurred many times. CDR3 sequence: CASSFADQETQYF. In DNA, the CDR3 is TGTGCCAGCAGTTTCGCAGACCAAGAGACCCAGTACTTC. V is TRBV28 and J is TRBJ2-5; D call uncertain. Per germline, CDR1 MDHEN and CDR2 SYDVKM. V was shortened by 3 bases and J by 0 bases, with 5 bases between the two germline ends. The CDR3 is 13 residues long.

This clonotype has only a few counts. The CDR3 nucleotides read TGTGCCAGCAGTCCCCTCCGGGACTGGGGCTGGGAGCAGTACTTC. Residues: CASSPLRDWGWEQYF. This rearrangement joins TRBV6-1 to TRBJ2-7; D is possibly TRBD2 (6 bases). Trimming pared 5 bases from V and 7 bases from J, leaving 21 bases between. The V gene's germline CDR1 is MNHNS and CDR2 SASEGT. This CDR3 is 15 amino acids long.

This clonotype was seen many times. The chain links TRBV12-3 or TRBV12-4 to TRBJ1-4; D might be TRBD1 (6 bases). Trimming pared 2 bases from V and 7 bases from J, leaving 11 bases between. The CDR3 runs 14 residues. CDR3 region: CASSLRGAGEKLFF. For the CDR3, the DNA is TGTGCCAGCAGTTTACGGGGGGCAGGTGAAAAACTGTTTTTT.

This clonotype occurred a few times. The chain joins TRBV30 to TRBJ2-4; 10 bases fit TRBD1. Germline V gene sequence: CDR1 GTSNPN, CDR2 SVGIG (reference sequence). This CDR3 region has 13 residues. With V trimmed by 1 base and J by 6 bases, 0 bases remained unmatched. CDR3 in DNA: TGTGCCTGGAGTGGGGACAGGGGAAACATTCAGTACTTC. As protein: CAWSGDRGNIQYF.

The CDR3 spells CSAREVLDTQYF. The CDR3 bases are TGCAGTGCTAGAGAAGTCCTTGATACGCAGTATTTT. The rearrangement joins TRBV20-1 to TRBJ2-3; D call uncertain. Germline lookup yields CDR1 DFQATT and CDR2 SNEGSKA (reference sequence). Between the trimmed V and J ends, which lost 0 bases and 6 bases, there was a span of 7 bases. The CDR3 is 12 residues long.

The chain is built from TRBV6-2 or TRBV6-3 and TRBJ2-1; maybe TRBD2 (5 bases). This CDR3 has 12 amino acids. In germline, CDR1 is MNHEY, CDR2 SVGEGT. Trimming stripped 5 bases from V and 10 bases from J, with 12 bases between. The CDR3 here is CASSRWETEQFF. The CDR3 DNA follows: TGTGCCAGCAGTCGATGGGAGACCGAGCAGTTCTTC.

This clonotype has more than one count but fewer than ten. This chain uses TRBV18 with TRBJ1-5, with TRBD1 as a possible D gene (6 bases). The CDR3 totals 15 residues. Trimming left V 4 bases short and J 2 bases short, with 12 bases between. CDR1 is KGHSH, CDR2 LQKENI, per germline. The CDR3 here is CASSQEGVRNQPQHF. CDR3 in DNA: TGTGCCAGCTCACAAGAGGGGGTGCGCAATCAGCCCCAGCATTTT.

At least ten counts were recorded for this clonotype. The V gene is TRBV30, the J gene TRBJ1-1; no clear D. Deletions cut 3 bases from V and 10 bases from J, with 12 bases between. This CDR3 comprises 11 residues. The germline V gene encodes CDR1 GTSNPN and CDR2 SVGIG (reference sequence). The CDR3 DNA sequence: TGTGCCTGGAGCGTGACCGGCGGAGCTTTCTTT. Protein product: CAWSVTGGAFF.

This clonotype was detected a few times. V and J are TRBV6-1 and TRBJ1-4, with D unresolved. Between the trimmed V and J ends, which lost 6 bases and 0 bases, there was a span of 11 bases. Per germline, CDR1 MNHNS and CDR2 SASEGT. The length of the CDR3 is 15 residues. Here the CDR3 reads CASRIKGATNEKLFF. The DNA for the CDR3 is TGTGCCAGCAGAATCAAGGGCGCAACTAATGAAAAACTGTTTTTT.

The chain employs TRBV19 and TRBJ2-7; TRBD1 agrees at 10 bases. With 5 bases clipped from V and 6 bases from J, the junction kept 4 bases outside the gene matches. This CDR3 spans 13 amino acids. The V gene's germline CDR1 is LNHDA and CDR2 SQIVND (reference sequence). This CDR3 reads CASSYGTGAEQYF. In DNA, the CDR3 is TGTGCCAGTAGTTACGGGACAGGGGCCGAGCAGTACTTC.

This clonotype was seen only a few times. The chain couples TRBV11-2 to TRBJ2-1; tentatively, D is TRBD1 (6 bases). Trimming removed 8 bases at V and 8 bases at J, with 16 bases between. This CDR3 contains 13 residues. Germline CDR1 is SGHAT and CDR2 is FQNNGV. The CDR3 reads CASRYTGTDEQFF. The DNA for the CDR3 is TGTGCCAGCCGCTATACAGGGACCGATGAGCAGTTCTTC.

This clonotype was observed at least ten times. V is TRBV3-1 and J is TRBJ1-1, with D possibly being TRBD1 (5 bases). Germline CDR1 and CDR2: LGHDT and YNNKEL (reference sequence). V gave up 4 bases and J gave up 4 bases, with 13 bases separating them. CDR3 length: 14 amino acids. The CDR3 spells CASSRGHSITEAFF. The CDR3 DNA sequence: TGTGCCAGCAGCCGCGGACATTCGATCACTGAAGCTTTCTTT.

Comments on this clonotype: This may be a read error: a much more frequent sequence differs by one nucleotide. The chain carries TRBV10-3 and TRBJ2-7; 9 bases align to TRBD1. Germline assignment: CDR1 ENHRY and CDR2 SYGVKD. CDR3 length: 14 amino acids. With 5 bases clipped from V and 6 bases from J, the junction kept 8 bases outside the gene matches. This CDR3 reads CAISTQGARREQYF. Written as DNA, the CDR3 is TGTGCCATCAGTACACAGGGGGCCCGCCGCGAGCAGTACTTC.

This clonotype has a handful of counts. The chain couples TRBV5-6 to TRBJ2-7; 8 nucleotides agree with TRBD1. This CDR3 comprises 17 residues. V lost 0 bases to trimming and J lost 2 bases; unmatched junction nucleotides: 10. Germline CDR1 SGHDT, CDR2 YYEEEE. CDR3 DNA sequence: TGTGCCAGCAGCTTGGCTCGGTCATGGACAGGGACCTACGAGCAGTACTTC. Its translation: CASSLARSWTGTYEQYF.

The table lists this clonotype with a few counts. The chain carries TRBV28 and TRBJ2-2; the D gene is possibly TRBD2 (6 bases). The CDR3 has 13 amino acids. Germline CDR1 reads MDHEN; CDR2 reads SYDVKM. Trimming pared 4 bases from V and 6 bases from J, leaving 9 bases between. The CDR3 DNA reads as TGTGCCAGCAGTTCTGGAGGGGCCGGGGAGCTGTTTTTT. It encodes CASSSGGAGELFF.

This clonotype was counted many times. The rearrangement joins TRBV7-2 to TRBJ2-2; a weak D match, TRBD2 (6 bases). The CDR3 covers 13 residues. V dropped 6 bases and J dropped 6 bases, with 11 bases sitting between them. Germline V lookup: CDR1 SGHTA, CDR2 FQGNSA. The CDR3 bases are TGTGCCAGCAGAATACTAGCAGCCGGGGAGCTGTTTTTT. It translates to CASRILAAGELFF.

This clonotype was detected only a few times. The CDR3 nucleotides read TGTGCCAGCAGTGTTCTCAAGACCCAGTACTTC. Translation gives CASSVLKTQYF. This rearrangement joins TRBV28 to TRBJ2-5; D is unresolved. Trimming stripped 5 bases from V and 6 bases from J, with 7 bases between. The V gene's germline CDR1 is MDHEN and CDR2 SYDVKM. The CDR3 runs 11 residues.

This clonotype was seen a handful of times. The rearrangement joins TRBV5-1 to TRBJ2-1, with 10 bases identical to TRBD2. With V trimmed by 4 bases and J by 2 bases, 9 bases remained unmatched. The CDR3 spans 17 residues. Germline CDR1 and CDR2: SGHRS and YFSETQ. Here the CDR3 reads CASSPDSGRLAYNEQFF. The CDR3 region has the DNA TGCGCCAGCAGCCCCGATAGCGGGAGGTTAGCCTACAATGAGCAGTTCTTC.

This rearrangement joins TRBV4-3 to TRBJ2-3; 13 bases are shared with TRBD2. V dropped 4 bases and J dropped 1; count of bases not matched to a gene: 11. This CDR3 is 19 amino acids long. Germline CDR1 is LGHNA and CDR2 is YSLEER. The CDR3 spells CASSLGLAGALFGTDTQYF. The CDR3 nucleotides are TGCGCCAGCAGCCTCGGACTAGCGGGGGCTCTCTTCGGCACAGATACGCAGTATTTT.

The genes are TRBV25-1 and TRBJ2-2; 14 bases are shared with TRBD2. This CDR3 is built from 16 residues. The germline V gene encodes CDR1 MGHDK and CDR2 SYGVNS. V lost 4 bases, J lost 6 bases, and 4 bases stayed unmatched. CDR3 sequence reads: CASSGATSGRAGELFF. CDR3 nucleotide sequence: TGTGCCAGCAGTGGGGCGACTAGCGGGAGGGCCGGGGAGCTGTTTTTT.

This clonotype showed up many times. The chain employs TRBV5-1 and TRBJ2-7; 9 positions agree with TRBD2. The CDR3 runs 14 residues. Germline CDR1 reads SGHRS; CDR2 reads YFSETQ. The V and J ends lost 2 bases and 6 bases, in that order; junction bases with no gene match: 6. In DNA form, the CDR3 reads TGCGCCAGCAGCTTTTCCCTAGCGGGAACCGAGCAGTACTTC. Translated, it gives CASSFSLAGTEQYF. Drawing the rest from reference TRBV5-1 and TRBJ2-7, the complete variable domain is KAGVTQTPRYLIKTRGQQVTLSCSPISGHRSVSWYQQTPGQGLQFLFEYFSETQRNKGNFPGRFSGRQFSNSRSEMNVSTLELGDSALYLCASSFSLAGTEQYFGPGTRLTVT.

About this clonotype itself: A much larger clone differs by one base, so this may be a read error. The conserved final phenylalanine or tryptophan is absent from the CDR3, which likely points to a read error. The rearrangement links TRBV6-5 to TRBJ2-2; the match to TRBD1 covers 7 bases. After removal of 0 bases from V and 5 bases from J, the junction contained 3 bases not matched to a gene. The CDR3 is 15 residues long. Germline CDR1 and CDR2: MNHEY and SVGAGI. The CDR3 is CASSYSRQGTGELFS. CDR3 bases: TGTGCCAGCAGTTACTCCAGACAGGGTACCGGGGAGCTGTTTTCT.

This clonotype was seen ten or more times. The chain employs TRBV10-2 and TRBJ2-5; D is perhaps TRBD2 (6 bases). The germline V gene encodes CDR1 WSHSY and CDR2 SAAADI. Trimming removed 4 bases at V and 1 base at J, with 16 bases between. The CDR3 is made up of 16 amino acids. The CDR3, as DNA: TGCGCCAGCAGTGGGGGACTGGGAAGCTCCCAAGAGACCCAGTACTTC. Its translation is CASSGGLGSSQETQYF.

This rearrangement joins TRBV5-5 to TRBJ2-2; 8 bases match TRBD1. The J segment lost 1 base and the V segment lost 0 bases, leaving 5 bases of the junction unmatched. This CDR3 has 17 amino acids. Per germline, CDR1 SGHKS and CDR2 YYEKEE (reference sequence). CDR3 sequence: CASSLGQGAENTGELFF. The CDR3, as DNA: TGTGCCAGCAGCTTGGGGCAGGGGGCTGAGAACACCGGGGAGCTGTTTTTT.

Turning to this clonotype: A much larger clone lies one base from this, so it may be a read error. The conserved closing phenylalanine or tryptophan is absent in this CDR3, likely reflecting a read error. This rearrangement joins TRBV27 to TRBJ2-7; 10 bases are shared with TRBD2. V was clipped by 4 bases and J by 1 base; unmatched bases: 4. CDR3 length: 15 residues. Germline CDR1 is MNHEY and CDR2 is SMNVEV (reference sequence). CDR3 sequence (DNA): TGTGCCAGCAGTTCGGAGCGGGAGGGGTCCTACGAGCAGTACCTC. Protein: CASSSEREGSYEQYL.

There are many counts of this clonotype. This rearrangement joins TRBV10-1 to TRBJ2-2; 8 bases map to TRBD2. The CDR3 sequence is 15 residues long. Per the germline V gene, CDR1 is WNHNN and CDR2 is SYGVQD (reference sequence). J lost 4 bases, V lost 3 bases, and 4 bases had no gene match. Written as DNA, the CDR3 is TGCGCCAGCAGTGAAATTGCGGGAGGCACCGGGGAGCTGTTTTTT. This encodes CASSEIAGGTGELFF.